These T cell receptor beta chains were read from a single sample in a study of CXCR3-negative and CXCR3-positive naive CD8 T cells. TCRdb re-called the 5' RACE reads and catalogs CDR3 proteins one per entry, DNA excluded. In all, the sample yields roughly 120,000 distinct CDR3 sequences. Sequencing was done on a sample of naive CXCR3+ CD8+ T cells from blood. The receptors derive from a human donor in good health. Some clones in this sample may be carry-over from other donors' samples. The CDR3 runs from the conserved cysteine through the conserved F or W.

j_gene: TRBJ2-7
v_gene: TRBV20-1
CDR3aa: CSASGGGDLDEQYF

j_gene: TRBJ2-7
v_gene: TRBV14
CDR3aa: CASSLGPGLGTEQYF

j_gene: TRBJ2-7
v_gene: TRBV12-3/TRBV12-4
CDR3aa: CASSSSGTEVYEQYF

j_gene: TRBJ2-1
v_gene: TRBV20-1
CDR3aa: CSALLDTHNEQFF

j_gene: TRBJ2-5
v_gene: TRBV28
CDR3aa: CASSPAGEETQYF

j_gene: TRBJ2-3
v_gene: TRBV29-1
CDR3aa: CSVGLPSGLSTDTQYF

j_gene: TRBJ2-7
v_gene: TRBV19
CDR3aa: CASSSGGPLDEQYF

j_gene: TRBJ2-4
v_gene: TRBV15
CDR3aa: CATRRDRGLGKNIQYF

j_gene: TRBJ2-1
v_gene: TRBV6-5
CDR3aa: CASSPGQGYNEQFF

j_gene: TRBJ1-2
v_gene: TRBV20-1
CDR3aa: CSTTGAFGYTF

j_gene: TRBJ2-5
v_gene: TRBV13
CDR3aa: CASSPRGSWAQYF

j_gene: TRBJ2-7
v_gene: TRBV18
CDR3aa: CASSADSGYYEQYF

j_gene: TRBJ1-5
v_gene: TRBV7-9
CDR3aa: CASSLDGFNQPQHF

j_gene: TRBJ2-7
v_gene: TRBV7-9
CDR3aa: CASSPSEGAVYEQYF

j_gene: TRBJ1-2
v_gene: TRBV7-9
CDR3aa: CASSSPGRTGEGGYTF

j_gene: TRBJ2-7
v_gene: TRBV7-9
CDR3aa: CASSPRDRGNYEQYF

j_gene: TRBJ2-1
v_gene: TRBV7-9
CDR3aa: CASSAGTSASFDEQFF

j_gene: TRBJ2-1
v_gene: TRBV20-1
CDR3aa: CSAREIARDNEQFF

j_gene: TRBJ2-3
v_gene: TRBV7-3
CDR3aa: CASSLIGGDTDTQYF

j_gene: TRBJ2-7
v_gene: TRBV28
CDR3aa: CASRDYSYEQYF

j_gene: TRBJ2-2
v_gene: TRBV4-1
CDR3aa: CASSHFKGQGNTGELFF

j_gene: TRBJ2-7
v_gene: TRBV10-3
CDR3aa: CAISDQSPYEQYF

j_gene: TRBJ2-1
v_gene: TRBV29-1
CDR3aa: CSVGTSGAYNEQFF

j_gene: TRBJ2-3
v_gene: TRBV6-5
CDR3aa: CASTLSRGQIDTQYF

j_gene: TRBJ2-7
v_gene: TRBV28
CDR3aa: CASSLVQGAYEQYF

j_gene: TRBJ2-5
v_gene: TRBV9
CDR3aa: CASSVANGGRETQYF

j_gene: TRBJ2-3
v_gene: TRBV29-1
CDR3aa: CSVEVTGGSTDTQYF

j_gene: TRBJ2-1
v_gene: TRBV12-3/TRBV12-4
CDR3aa: CASSSGQGARNEQFF

j_gene: TRBJ2-2
v_gene: TRBV6-1
CDR3aa: CASSAAVTNTGELFF

j_gene: TRBJ1-1
v_gene: TRBV6-5
CDR3aa: CASSTRDLRNTEAFF

j_gene: TRBJ2-2
v_gene: TRBV29-1
CDR3aa: CSGREERTNTGELFF

j_gene: TRBJ2-2
v_gene: TRBV6-6
CDR3aa: CASSYSPLLAGGPDTGELFF

j_gene: TRBJ2-7
v_gene: TRBV9
CDR3aa: CASSHRRAYRTNLLYSYEQYF

j_gene: TRBJ2-1
v_gene: TRBV5-1
CDR3aa: CASGYRDTGYNEQFF

j_gene: TRBJ2-7
v_gene: TRBV5-5
CDR3aa: CASSLQGNFYEQYF

j_gene: TRBJ2-3
v_gene: TRBV30
CDR3aa: CAWSPPAGRHTDTQYF

j_gene: TRBJ2-1
v_gene: TRBV29-1
CDR3aa: CSVQLDNEQFF

j_gene: TRBJ2-7
v_gene: TRBV7-3
CDR3aa: CASSLNPNYEQYF

j_gene: TRBJ1-5
v_gene: TRBV14
CDR3aa: CASTPNPISNQPQHF

j_gene: TRBJ1-5
v_gene: TRBV28
CDR3aa: CASFPGVTWAQHF

j_gene: TRBJ2-3
v_gene: TRBV12-3/TRBV12-4
CDR3aa: CASSSSDRPSTDTQYF

j_gene: TRBJ2-5
v_gene: TRBV14
CDR3aa: CASSRQPTRQETQYF